This T cell receptor (beta chain) came from a study of blood T cell repertoires in COVID-19. Study summary: The United States, Italy and Spain supplied acute and convalescent COVID-19 samples.

Repertoires were generated with immunoSEQ multiplex PCR, while TCRdb's copy carries only in-frame clones and drops some. This table holds roughly 330,000 clones, around 86% found once. The V gene's germline CDR1 is SGDLS and CDR2 YYNGEE. The CDR3 sequence is 15 residues long. V lost 2 bases to trimming and J lost 4 bases, with 13 bases between them. The genes are TRBV9 and TRBJ1-3, with D hard to call. Sequences were obtained from peripheral blood. The receptor was isolated from a woman aged 45-65 years with acute or convalescent COVID-19. DNA of the CDR3: TGTGCCAGCAGCGTCGACTTATCTTCGGGAAACACCATATATTTT. Protein product: CASSVDLSSGNTIYF.